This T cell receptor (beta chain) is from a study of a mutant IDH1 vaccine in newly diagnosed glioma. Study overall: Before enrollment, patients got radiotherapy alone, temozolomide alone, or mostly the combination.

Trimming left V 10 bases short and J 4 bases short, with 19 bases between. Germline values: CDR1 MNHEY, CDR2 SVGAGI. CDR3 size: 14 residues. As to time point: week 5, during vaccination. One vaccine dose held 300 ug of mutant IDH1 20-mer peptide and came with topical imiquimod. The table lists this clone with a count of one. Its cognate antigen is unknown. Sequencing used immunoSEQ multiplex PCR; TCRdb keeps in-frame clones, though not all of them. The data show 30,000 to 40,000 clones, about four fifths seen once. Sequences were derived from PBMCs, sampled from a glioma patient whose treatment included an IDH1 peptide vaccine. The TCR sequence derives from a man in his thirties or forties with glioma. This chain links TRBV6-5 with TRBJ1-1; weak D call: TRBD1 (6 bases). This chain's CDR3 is CATGDGILGTEAFF. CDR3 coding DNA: TGTGCCACAGGGGACGGAATTTTGGGCACTGAAGCTTTCTTT.